This TCR beta chain was identified in a study of blood T cell repertoires in COVID-19 (dated by TCRdb to about 2020). Background for the entire study: Collaborator samples came from the United States, Italy and Spain and covered acute and convalescent phases of COVID-19. HLA class I and class II types, where available, came from metadata supplied by the sample provider rather than from assay-based typing. The sample metadata nearly always contained a de-identified subject ID, COVID-19 status, age in years and sex. Subjects who had been exposed to COVID-19, were actively infected with it, or had recovered from it provided the deeply sampled blood TCRbeta repertoires that made up the dataset. The prospective study material was composed of cDNA or gDNA derived from T cells, B-cell-depleted T cells, or PBMCs. The repertoires were released in a freely available public database intended as a resource for research on the immune response to SARS-CoV-2. Samples came from the ongoing ImmuneRACE study (first 160 participants) plus 1,254 subjects from 6 global collaborators.

Turning to this clone: This clone's antigen is unknown. One end of the junction varies from germline; a read error may be responsible.

The CDR3 has 10 amino acids, counting the end cysteine and phenylalanine. Just CDR3 DNA is preserved here, 30 bases in frame from base 1. Sequences DFQATT (CDR1) and SNEGSKA (CDR2) are obtained from the germline V gene (reference sequence). Points the paper makes about the study in general: The quantity of clinical and demographic metadata differed by source and by participant and was supplied without curation.

The immunoSEQ Assay, a bias-controlled multiplex PCR, was used to amplify TCRbeta CDR3 regions from genomic DNA. In the original analysis: Nucleated cell counts per sample were estimated from amplification of reference gene primers within the assay. Sequence reads were collapsed and filtered to measure the absolute abundance of every unique TCRbeta CDR3 rearrangement. For each sample, productive Simpson clonality was calculated by taking the square root of Simpson's diversity index across productive rearrangements. Not all clones reach the TCRdb copy of this immuneACCESS table, which keeps in-frame sequences only. Checked studies attribute under half of the gap to unresolved V genes and leave the rest unexplained. V, J and clone size are taken as reported in that table, and D and trimming were inferred from the DNA itself. The sample profile shows 35,000 to 40,000 clones; around 82% of them were found once. 15% to 20% of the sample rests with the top ten.

Whole blood was collected in K2EDTA tubes by collaborating institutions according to the institutions' own protocols. For TCRbeta analysis, collaborators shipped samples in one of three forms: frozen whole blood, isolated PBMCs, or DNA extracted from either of those sample types. The chain is encoded by TRBV20-1 joined to TRBJ1-2, with an unclear D gene assignment. This TCR was recovered from a man aged 70 or older with acute or convalescent COVID-19. Sequenced: peripheral blood. The nucleotide sequence reads TGCAGTGCTAGTCTCCGACAAGTACCCTTC. Its translation reads: CSASLRQVPF.